This T cell receptor (beta chain) came from a study of blood T cells in healthy people across ages (dated by TCRdb to between 2015 and 2016). Study-wide context: In model experiments, template switching captured roughly one uniquely barcoded TCR beta cDNA molecule for every two T cells. The study measured age-related changes in TCR beta repertoire diversity using deep sequencing normalized with unique cDNA molecular identifiers. Four age groups were formed from the donors: young (average approximately 16 years), middle-aged (around 41), aged (approximately 60) and long-lived (around 82). To avoid experimental bias, donors of different ages were randomly spread across the sequencing lanes. Two additional independent replicas of 1 million unique cDNA reads from the same blood draw were analyzed for two donors (one aged 18 to 29 and one aged 80 or older). The study at large found these results: Donor CMV infection status was unknown, potentially confounding age-related changes in expanded clonotypes. Conclusive comparison of naive and antigen-experienced compartments was prevented by the profiling of bulk unsorted PBMCs. Observed TCR beta diversity correlated strongly with the percentage of naive T cells measured by flow cytometry. Estimates of total diversity from one million sequenced T cells were regarded as lower bounds and underestimates. Compared with the aged group, the long-lived group had more naive CD4+ T cells, fewer expanded clones and increased TCR diversity, suggesting age selection. As age increased, observed TCR beta diversity per million T cells dropped in a roughly linear way, and a significant reduction was already evident by age 40.

This clonotype was found many times. Its antigen is still unknown. Nothing much larger sits one base from this clone, and base qualities are not available. For this chain, trimming is 4 bases at the V end and 3 bases at the J end, and the number of junction bases without a gene match is 4. From cysteine to phenylalanine, the CDR3 is 14 amino acids long. Only the CDR3 part of the read is kept: 42 bases, read in frame from the first base. CDR1 and CDR2 are drawn from the germline V gene (reference sequence): LNHDA, SQIVND. The roughly 39 donors, aged roughly 6 to 100 years, were systemically healthy Caucasian individuals from Russia. Each donor gave ten milliliters of peripheral blood, drawn into EDTA-treated Vacutainer tubes. Ficoll-Paque density-gradient centrifugation was used to isolate PBMCs, with at least 6.5 million per sample. Total RNA, at least 6 micrograms per sample, was extracted from PBMCs with Trizol reagent. For every donor, an aliquot of PBMCs went through flow cytometry to measure the percentages of naive CD45RAhigh/CD27high T cells.

The library was produced with 5' RACE. The sequencer listed for this sample is Illumina HiSeq 2500. A second roughly 6 to 11 cycle PCR used a sample-barcoded 5' primer and a J-beta primer mix. Each TCR beta cDNA molecule received a unique molecular identifier from a template-switch 5' adaptor carrying 12 random nucleotides. At least 2.5 million CDR3-containing paired-end reads were obtained from each sample. First-strand cDNA synthesis was performed from all RNA using the Mint cDNA synthesis kit, with priming by a TRBC-specific oligonucleotide. Following uracil-DNA glycosylase treatment, a first 18-cycle PCR with universal primers M1SS and BC2_uni_R was performed on all cDNA. The paper's processing steps were these. Each sample was normalized by randomly selecting 1 million high-quality reads, each carrying a distinct molecular identifier. Reads with shared molecular identifiers were discarded instead of being binned into consensus sequences. MiTCR, set to a Q25 quality threshold and the strictest error-elimination algorithm, was used for CDR3 identification, clonotype clustering and error correction. A nonparametric unseen species model using Euler transformation provided a lower-bound estimate of total TCR beta diversity. Using fastp trimming at Q25 and MiXCR clonotype assembly, TCRdb reanalyzed the public sequencing data and kept in-frame beta chains. All rows with the same CDR3 protein become a single entry with the most common DNA and genes. TCRdb, rather than the study authors, made the V and J calls. In this sample the table shows about 640,000 distinct CDR3 sequences, approximately 30% of which occur a single time. Of the sample, less than 20% is held by the ten largest clones.

This chain is built from TRBV19 and TRBJ2-3, with 7 junctional bases fitting TRBD2. The sequence was collected from a woman older than 75 in good health. What was sequenced was blood. The CDR3 in this case is CASSTSGDTDTQYF. Here is the DNA: TGTGCCAGTAGTACTAGCGGTGATACAGATACGCAGTATTTT.